This T cell receptor beta chain was observed in a study of shared clonotypes between healthy human individuals. Study observations and caveats: Compared with memory subsets, naive subsets generally had larger estimated richness. Naive CD4 clonotypes overlapped across a few donors at around 4.7%. Tissues were not sampled, only blood, and their repertoires likely differ.

This clone was seen only once. Its target is unknown. The DNA input per sorted-subset replicate PCR was about 0.2 ug, corresponding to around 28,000 T cell genomes. Assay: immunoSEQ multiplex PCR; the TCRdb copy retains only in-frame clones and omits some. The sample shows hundreds of thousands of clones, 90% to 96% of them seen only once. The length of the CDR3 is 17 residues. J gave up 6 bases and V 3 bases, and 10 bases lay outside the gene matches. The germline gives CDR1 SGDLS, CDR2 YYNGEE. This receptor was identified in a woman aged 25 to 45 in good health. Source material: naive CD4+ T cells sorted from blood. Subset here: CD45RA+ positively selected. The V call is TRBV9, the J call TRBJ2-1; 12 nucleotides align to TRBD2. CDR3 sequence: CASSERRLAGVTNEQFF. As DNA, the CDR3 is TGTGCCAGCAGCGAAAGACGACTAGCGGGAGTTACCAATGAGCAGTTCTTC.